The source of this T cell receptor beta chain is a study of T cell responses to AZD1222 COVID-19 vaccine. This CDR3 is built from 13 residues. Trimming stripped 4 bases from V and 6 bases from J, with 11 bases between. In germline, CDR1 is MRHNA, CDR2 SNTAGT. Study observations and caveats: Only after the peak T cell response were repertoires sampled. The study identified only a handful of AZD1222 recipients as seropositive at baseline. Spike-specific TCR depth and breadth grew after two AZD1222 doses. White British ancestry dominated among donors, who included more females, and clonal diversity was possibly underestimated.

The data were produced by immunoSEQ multiplex PCR, yet TCRdb's version contains in-frame clones alone and is incomplete. The sample lists over 150,000 clones, around 90% occurring once. Points on this clone: Its antigen is not known.

V gene TRBV6-4 combines with J gene TRBJ2-3, with D possibly matching TRBD1 (6 bases). The receptor was derived from an adult who received the AZD1222 COVID-19 vaccine. The sample was peripheral blood, taken 28 days after the second AZD1222 dose. CDR3 nucleotides: TGTGCCAGCAGTGTTAAGGGGGAGGATACGCAGTATTTT. Amino acid sequence: CASSVKGEDTQYF.